A single T cell receptor (beta chain) is shown here with its context. The antigen is not known. The sample belongs to a study of a mutant IDH1 vaccine in newly diagnosed glioma. About the research overall: Sex among treated patients split about 60% male, about 40% female; mean age was about 40 years. The study, taken as a whole, reports: Vaccine-induced immune responses were detected in 93.3% of patients.

The germline V gene encodes CDR1 MNHEY and CDR2 SVGAGI. The V gene end was trimmed by 0 bases and the J gene end by 2 bases; junction bases not matched to a gene: 2. This CDR3 has 15 residues. The method was immunoSEQ multiplex PCR; TCRdb's version includes in-frame clones alone and lacks a portion of them. Among about 51,000 clones, roughly 80% were seen once, and the ten largest hold 1.5% to 2%. Time point meaning: baseline, week 1 (first vaccination visit). Treatment reported: pre-vaccination baseline after standard-of-care therapy. New astrocytomas of WHO grade 3 or 4 that were IDH1-mutant and ATRX-lost were found in the donors.

V usage is TRBV6-5 and J usage is TRBJ1-2; TRBD1 agrees at 8 bases. Source: PBMCs, taken from a glioma patient treated with radiotherapy, temozolomide or both. This clonotype originated in a woman aged 40-49 years with glioma. CDR3 nucleotides: TGTGCCAGCAGTTACTCTGGACAGGGAAACTATGGCTACACCTTC. This gives the protein CASSYSGQGNYGYTF.